This TCR beta chain was identified during a study of cytomegalovirus exposure and HLA in healthy donors. The PCR made use of 60 Vbeta and 13 Jbeta primers. Profiling relied on immunoSEQ multiplex PCR, and the TCRdb table lists in-frame clones only, not all of them. The listing contains approximately 150,000 clones. Germline values: CDR1 MNHEY, CDR2 SMNVEV (reference sequence). Trimming cost V 6 bases and J 8 bases; bases outside gene matches: 13. This CDR3 is built from 15 residues. Sequencing used PBMCs. This TCR came from a male donor in good health and CMV-seronegative. The chain links TRBV27 to TRBJ1-3; 7 bases agree with TRBD1. The CDR3 bases are TGTGCCAGCAGAAAGGTGGGGGGACAGACCTACACCATATATTTT. Protein sequence: CASRKVGGQTYTIYF.